These 15 T cell receptor beta chains were all obtained from the same sample, sequenced in a study of T-cell reconstitution after alpha-beta-depleted transplantation in children. Researchers prepared the TCRbeta library using unique molecular identifiers, the study reports. MiXCR, run by TCRdb on the PCR reads, gives a single entry per CDR3 protein. The profile shows 500,000 to 600,000 distinct CDR3 sequences, 30% to 35% of them singletons. The sequencing here drew on PBMCs from the stem cell graft donor, taken from the stem cell graft. The receptors were gathered from a human donor who donated a stem cell graft to a child with aplastic anemia.

The chain recombines TRBV29-1 with TRBJ2-3, with 12 positions matching TRBD1. With V trimmed by 5 bases and J by 3 bases, 9 bases remained unmatched. The CDR3 has 16 amino acids. Germline loops: CDR1 SQVTM, CDR2 ANQGSEA. The CDR3 spells CSVRTPGQGATDTQYF. Here the CDR3 DNA reads TGCAGCGTTCGGACTCCGGGACAGGGGGCAACAGATACGCAGTATTTT.

The chain recombines TRBV4-2 with TRBJ2-7, with D possibly matching TRBD1 (6 bases). Per the germline V gene, CDR1 is LGHNA and CDR2 is YNFKEQ. This CDR3 region has 13 residues. The V end lost 5 bases, the J end lost 2 bases, and 10 bases lay between the germline ends. This CDR3 is CASSTDSAYEQYF. In nucleotides, the CDR3 is TGTGCCAGCAGCACGGACAGCGCCTACGAGCAGTACTTC.

J is TRBJ2-1 and V is TRBV24-1, with D maybe TRBD2 (5 bases). Trimming removed 4 bases from V and 6 bases from J, with 18 bases in between. The germline CDR1 and CDR2 sequences are KGHDR and SFDVKD. CDR3 length equals 16 residues. The CDR3 bases are TGTGCCACCAGTGACCCGGACTCGAACCAACTCAATGAGCAGTTCTTC. This sequence encodes CATSDPDSNQLNEQFF.

The chain carries TRBV9 and TRBJ1-6, with D unresolved. Germline V gives CDR1 SGDLS, CDR2 YYNGEE. V was shortened by 0 bases and J by 14 bases, with 12 bases between the two germline ends. The CDR3 consists of 13 residues. CDR3: CASSVGGGFTLHF. For the CDR3, the DNA is TGTGCCAGCAGCGTAGGGGGTGGTTTCACCCTCCACTTT.

The sample holds a few counts of this clonotype. The rearrangement joins TRBV7-6 to TRBJ2-1; D tentatively reads TRBD1 or TRBD2 (6 bases each). The CDR3 sequence is 19 residues long. In germline, CDR1 is SGHVS, CDR2 FNYEAQ. V lost 5 bases to trimming and J lost 8 bases, with 31 bases between them. DNA of the CDR3: TGTGCCAGCAGCAAATCTGGGGGATCGGGGGCGGGGATACTATATGAGCAGTTCTTC. Its protein is CASSKSGGSGAGILYEQFF.

This chain links TRBV27 with TRBJ1-3; D might be TRBD1 (5 bases). Germline V gene data show CDR1 as MNHEY and CDR2 as SMNVEV (reference sequence). Between the trimmed V and J ends, which lost 0 bases and 2 bases, there was a span of 8 bases. The CDR3 has 15 residues. CDR3 bases: TGTGCCAGCAGTTTATCGGGGGGTCCTGGAAACACCATATATTTT. Amino acids: CASSLSGGPGNTIYF.

V usage is TRBV13 and J usage is TRBJ1-4, with D perhaps matching TRBD1 (5 bases). Trimming stripped 0 bases from V and 6 bases from J, with 14 bases between. Germline loops: CDR1 PRHDT, CDR2 FYEKMQ (reference sequence). The length of the CDR3 is 16 residues. The CDR3 spells CASSLGPQGQYEKLFF. CDR3 DNA sequence: TGTGCCAGCAGCTTAGGACCCCAAGGACAATATGAAAAACTGTTTTTT.

This clonotype has just a few counts. V is TRBV20-1 and J is TRBJ1-4; D perhaps matches TRBD1 (5 bases). CDR3 length: 15 residues. Trimming took 0 bases from V and 0 from J, leaving 8 bases between them. Germline V gives CDR1 DFQATT, CDR2 SNEGSKA (reference sequence). Here the CDR3 DNA reads TGCAGTGCTAGAGATCTGACAGCAACTAATGAAAAACTGTTTTTT. Protein sequence: CSARDLTATNEKLFF.

Many counts were recorded for this clonotype. J is TRBJ2-5 and V is TRBV27; D is unresolved. CDR3 length: 13 amino acids. Germline V CDR1 and CDR2: MNHEY, SMNVEV (reference sequence). V lost 3 bases to trimming and J lost 3 bases, with 8 bases between them. CDR3: CASSFRRKETQYF. CDR3 in DNA: TGTGCCAGCAGTTTTAGGCGAAAAGAGACCCAGTACTTC.

This clonotype was picked up a small number of times. The J gene is TRBJ2-3, the V gene TRBV6-1, with D perhaps TRBD2 (6 bases). CDR3 length: 16 residues. V was clipped by 6 bases and J by 1 base, with 17 bases between them. Looked up from germline, CDR1 is MNHNS and CDR2 is SASEGT. The CDR3 DNA is TGTGCCAGCAGACAAGGCGGGAAGTGGGGCACAGATACGCAGTATTTT. Its translation is CASRQGGKWGTDTQYF.

The chain recombines TRBV10-3 with TRBJ2-6; D is unresolved. This CDR3 has 16 amino acids. The V and J ends lost 0 bases and 0 bases respectively, with 6 bases between them. Germline V CDR1 and CDR2: ENHRY, SYGVKD. This chain's CDR3 is CAISESKDSGANVLTF. The CDR3 coding sequence is TGTGCCATCAGTGAGTCTAAGGACTCTGGGGCCAACGTCCTGACTTTC.

In its sample, this clonotype was seen a few times. The V call is TRBV7-2, the J call TRBJ2-7; no definite D call. The germline V gene encodes CDR1 SGHTA and CDR2 FQGNSA. The CDR3 runs to 14 residues. V was cut by 1 base and J by 1 base, with 8 bases left in between. As DNA, the CDR3 is TGTGCCAGCAGCTTAGAACTCATATCCTACGAGCAGTACTTC. As protein: CASSLELISYEQYF. The full variable domain, its missing parts supplied by reference TRBV7-2 and TRBJ2-7, is GAGVSQSPSNKVTEKGKDVELRCDPISGHTALYWYRQSLGQGLEFLIYFQGNSAPDKSGLPSDRFSAERTGGSVSTLTIQRTQQEDSAVYLCASSLELISYEQYFGPGTRLTVT.

The sample holds a few counts of this clonotype. The chain is built from TRBV6-2 or TRBV6-3 and TRBJ2-7; D not certain. CDR1 is MNHEY, CDR2 SVGEGT, per germline. V was clipped by 0 bases and J by 3 bases, with 6 bases between them. This CDR3 contains 13 residues. The CDR3 DNA sequence: TGTGCCAGCAGTTACTCGGTCAGCTACGAGCAGTACGTC. It codes for CASSYSVSYEQYV.

This clonotype has a single count. V is TRBV12-3 or TRBV12-4 and J is TRBJ2-2, with TRBD2 as a possible D gene (5 bases). This CDR3 spans 15 amino acids. Trimming pared 2 bases from V and 5 bases from J, leaving 12 bases between. CDR3 sequence reads: CASSLYRGRTGELFF. The CDR3 bases are TGTGCCAGCAGTTTATACCGGGGTAGGACCGGGGAGCTGTTTTTT.

The chain has TRBV27 and TRBJ1-4; the D is unclear. This CDR3 spans 15 amino acids. Germline CDR1 reads MNHEY; CDR2 reads SMNVEV (reference sequence). Trimming removed 3 bases from V and 6 bases from J, with 14 bases in between. CDR3 in amino acids: CASSFIVGLDEKLFF. CDR3 nucleotide sequence: TGTGCCAGCAGTTTCATCGTAGGGTTGGATGAAAAACTGTTTTTT.